The 9 T cell receptor beta chains in this list originate from one sample, sequenced in a study of immune heterogeneity within non-small cell lung tumors. Template was bulk tumor genomic DNA, around 600 ng per sample. The authors collected several far-apart biopsies from each primary tumor during surgery. Curative operations were performed on patients who had untreated, newly diagnosed non-small cell lung cancer. Multiplex PCR employing 32 V and 13 J primers generated amplicons of the TCR beta CDR3. In TCRdb, the multiplex PCR reads were re-called with MiXCR into one record per CDR3 protein. The data show fewer than 15,000 distinct CDR3 sequences, with approximately 26% seen just once and roughly 5.5% held by the top ten. Sample: lung tumor tissue. Source of these receptors: a man aged 40-50 years with non-small cell lung cancer.

The V gene is TRBV9, the J gene TRBJ1-1; D not resolved. The CDR3 contains 14 residues. Germline V CDR1 and CDR2: SGDLS, YYNGEE. V lost 0 bases to trimming and J lost 10 bases, with 16 bases between them. In DNA form, the CDR3 reads TGTGCCAGCAGCGTAGACAAGTACGGGGAGTCAGCTTTCTTT. Translating gives CASSVDKYGESAFF. The full variable domain, rest sourced from reference TRBV9 and TRBJ1-1, is DSGVTQTPKHLITATGQRVTLRCSPRSGDLSVYWYQQSLDQGLQFLIQYYNGEERAKGNILERFSAQQFPDLHSELNLSSLELGDSALYFCASSVDKYGESAFFGQGTRLTVV.

This clonotype is medium-sized by share. V gene TRBV7-2 combines with J gene TRBJ2-7, with 10 bases aligning to TRBD2. Germline CDR1 reads SGHTA; CDR2 reads FQGNSA. There are 16 residues in the CDR3. The J segment lost 3 bases and the V segment lost 4 bases, leaving 9 bases of the junction unmatched. Here the CDR3 reads CASSSIGLAANYEQYF. The CDR3 DNA sequence: TGTGCCAGCAGCTCTATAGGACTAGCGGCAAACTACGAGCAGTACTTC. Supplemented by reference TRBV7-2 and TRBJ2-7, the full variable domain reads GAGVSQSPSNKVTEKGKDVELRCDPISGHTALYWYRQSLGQGLEFLIYFQGNSAPDKSGLPSDRFSAERTGGSVSTLTIQRTQQEDSAVYLCASSSIGLAANYEQYFGPGTRLTVT.

This clonotype was seen many times. This sequence joins TRBV11-2 and TRBJ1-2; TRBD1 aligns across 7 bases. With 1 base clipped from V and 6 bases from J, the junction kept 8 bases outside the gene matches. CDR1 is SGHAT and CDR2 is FQNNGV in the germline V gene. CDR3 length: 15 amino acids. The CDR3 spells CASSLVPGTADGYTF. For the CDR3, the DNA is TGTGCCAGCAGCTTAGTCCCCGGGACAGCGGATGGCTACACCTTC. Drawing the rest from reference TRBV11-2 and TRBJ1-2, the complete variable domain is EAGVAQSPRYKIIEKRQSVAFWCNPISGHATLYWYQQILGQGPKLLIQFQNNGVVDDSQLPKDRFSAERLKGVDSTLKIQPAKLEDSAVYLCASSLVPGTADGYTFGSGTRLTVV.

The genes are TRBV7-9 and TRBJ1-1, with no clear D. Germline V lookup: CDR1 SEHNR, CDR2 FQNEAQ (reference sequence). This CDR3 region has 13 residues. V lost 3 bases, J lost 3 bases, and 8 bases lay in between. The CDR3 nucleotides read TGTGCCAGCAGCTTCGACGAATACACTGAAGCTTTCTTT. Translating gives CASSFDEYTEAFF.

This clonotype appeared a few times. This may come from a read error, since a much larger clone is one base off. The gene calls are TRBV24-1 and TRBJ2-3; tentative D call: TRBD2 (6 bases). The CDR3 length is 15 residues. Germline-derived CDR1 and CDR2 are KGHDR and SFDVKD. Trimming cost V 8 bases and J 3 bases, with 17 bases left between them. The CDR3 loop is CATNEPVGGTDTQYF. In DNA, the CDR3 is TGTGCCACCAATGAACCCGTTGGGGGGACAGATACGCAGTATTTT.

To note about this clonotype: Possible read error: a much larger clone is one base away. The chain combines TRBV6-2 or TRBV6-3 with TRBJ2-2; D remains unclear. CDR1 is MNHEY, CDR2 SVGEGT, per germline. There are 14 residues in the CDR3. V was shortened by 6 bases and J by 4 bases, with 12 bases between the two germline ends. The CDR3 nucleotides read TGTGCCAGCAGCGGACCTACAAGCACCGGGGAGCTGTTTTTT. Its protein is CASSGPTSTGELFF.

V usage is TRBV25-1 and J usage is TRBJ2-2; 13 bases match TRBD2. The CDR3 is 16 residues long. Germline V gene lookup returns CDR1 MGHDK and CDR2 SYGVNS. Trimming removed 2 bases from V and 7 bases from J; junction bases left unmatched: 4. CDR3 sequence (DNA): TGTGCCAGCAGTGAACGGACTAGCGGGAGTGGCGGGGAGCTGTTTTTT. Its translation: CASSERTSGSGGELFF.

CDR3 loop: CASSLSRVEDTQYF. The CDR3 DNA reads as TGTGCCAGCAGCTTATCTCGGGTAGAAGATACGCAGTATTTT. V gene TRBV11-3 combines with J gene TRBJ2-3, with no clear D. The V gene lost 2 bases and the J gene lost 5 bases, with 11 bases spanning the gap. CDR3 length: 14 amino acids. The V gene's germline CDR1 is SGHNT and CDR2 YENEEA.

This clonotype was seen at least ten times. The rearrangement uses TRBV7-2 and TRBJ2-3; 11 positions agree with TRBD1. Germline-derived CDR1 and CDR2 are SGHTA and FQGNSA. This CDR3 is 17 amino acids long. J lost 5 bases, V lost 5 bases, and 12 bases had no gene match. Here the CDR3 DNA reads TGTGCCAGCAGCCTGGTCCCCGGACAGGGGGCAGGAGATACGCAGTATTTT. Its protein is CASSLVPGQGAGDTQYF.